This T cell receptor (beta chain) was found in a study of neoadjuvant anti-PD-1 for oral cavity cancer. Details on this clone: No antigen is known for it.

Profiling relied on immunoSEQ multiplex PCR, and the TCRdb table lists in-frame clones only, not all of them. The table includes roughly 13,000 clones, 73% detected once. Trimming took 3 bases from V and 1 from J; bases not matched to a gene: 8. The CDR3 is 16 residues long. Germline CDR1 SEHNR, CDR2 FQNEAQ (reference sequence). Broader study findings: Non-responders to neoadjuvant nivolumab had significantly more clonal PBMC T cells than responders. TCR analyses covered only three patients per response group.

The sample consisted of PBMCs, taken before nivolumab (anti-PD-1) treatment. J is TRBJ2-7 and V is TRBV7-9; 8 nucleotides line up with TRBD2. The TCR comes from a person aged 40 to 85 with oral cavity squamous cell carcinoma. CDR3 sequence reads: CASSLAGGSLSYEQYF. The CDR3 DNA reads TGTGCCAGCAGCTTGGCGGGGGGCTCCCTTTCCTACGAGCAGTACTTC.